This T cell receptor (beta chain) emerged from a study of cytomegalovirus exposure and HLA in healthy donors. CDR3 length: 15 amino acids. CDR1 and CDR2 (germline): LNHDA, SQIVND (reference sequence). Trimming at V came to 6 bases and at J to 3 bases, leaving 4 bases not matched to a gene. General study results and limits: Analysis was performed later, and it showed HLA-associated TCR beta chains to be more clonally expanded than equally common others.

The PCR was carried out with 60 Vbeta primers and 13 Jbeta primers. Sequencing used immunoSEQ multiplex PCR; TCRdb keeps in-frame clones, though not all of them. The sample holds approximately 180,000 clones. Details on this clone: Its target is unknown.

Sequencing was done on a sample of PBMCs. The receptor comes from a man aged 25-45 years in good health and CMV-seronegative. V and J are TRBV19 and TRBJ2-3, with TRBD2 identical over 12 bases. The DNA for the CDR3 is TGTGCCAGTAGCCACACTAGCGGGGGGACAGATACGCAGTATTTT. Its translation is CASSHTSGGTDTQYF. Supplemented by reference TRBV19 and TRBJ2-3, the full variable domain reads DGGITQSPKYLFRKEGQNVTLSCEQNLNHDAMYWYRQDPGQGLRLIYYSQIVNDFQKGDIAEGYSVSREKKESFPLTVTSAQKNPTAFYLCASSHTSGGTDTQYFGPGTRLTVL.